This T cell receptor (beta chain) was sequenced in a study of cytomegalovirus exposure and HLA in healthy donors (dated by TCRdb to between 2016 and 2019). About the investigation overall: According to a later analysis, the 110 or so validation repertoires were produced on the same platform as the roughly 700 repertoires of the first cohort. Besides the first cohort of hundreds of subjects, a separate validation cohort made up of 95 to 150 different subjects was used. The study aimed to test whether cataloging public T cell receptors could reveal signatures of past pathogen exposure. To predict cytomegalovirus infection status, the study combined high-throughput TCR immunosequencing, statistical association of individual TCRs with disease status, and machine learning. Points the paper makes about the study in general: Most TCR sequences were seen in very few donors, while some public TCRs were found in many individuals. A few of the identified cytomegalovirus-associated TCR beta chains were confirmed in vitro to be specific for cytomegalovirus antigens. The authors suggested that the approach could potentially be extended to other disease states and immunological phenotypes. In both the original and validation cohorts, the classifier was reported to diagnose cytomegalovirus status with high specificity and sensitivity. A total of about 150 TCR beta chains were listed by the study as associated with cytomegalovirus. A later analysis lacked HLA typing for the validation cohort, so it scored co-occurrence in that cohort across all 110 or so repertoires. A later analysis found that TCRs clustered in the first cohort also tended to co-occur in the approximately 120 validation repertoires, with 94% of cluster scores above 0.

The V end loses 4 bases and the J end loses 0 bases, and a stretch of 12 bases separates them. From the cysteine through the phenylalanine, the CDR3 covers 15 amino acids. The CDR3 DNA has 45 bases and is translated from base 1. CDR1 and CDR2, looked up from the germline V gene, are ENHRY and SYGVKD. This clone was seen only once. It has no known antigen specificity. One base away there is no much larger clone; base qualities are not given. Separate from the roughly 630-subject first cohort, the validation cohort of around 130 subjects was the group to which the donors belonged. The library was obtained by the immunoSEQ multiplex PCR assay. In the paper's pipeline: A statistical classification framework was built for diagnosing cytomegalovirus status from the catalog of TCR beta chain sequences. TCRdb obtained this table from immuneACCESS and retained in-frame rearrangements with V and J assigned. These tables miss some clones; where compared with another copy, unresolved V genes account for less than half of the shortfall, and the remainder is unexplained. V and J calls and clone size are copied from that table; D and trimming were computed from the DNA. The sample has 45,000 to 65,000 clones on record, around 90% of them singletons. The ten largest clones add up to roughly 8% of the sample.

Material for sequencing was PBMCs. The receptor was derived from a woman aged 18-35 years in good health and CMV-seropositive. This sequence uses TRBV10-3 and TRBJ1-1, and possibly TRBD1, on 6 matching bases. The DNA sequence is as follows: TGTGCCATCAGTGGACAAGGACAGATGAACACTGAAGCTTTCTTT. Translated, it gives CAISGQGQMNTEAFF.